Shown below are 12 T cell receptor beta chains from a single sample sequenced in a study of T cell responses to AZD1222 COVID-19 vaccine. Only in-frame clones appear in the TCRdb table, and some are missing; sequencing was by immunoSEQ multiplex PCR. The repertoire holds about 120,000 clones, with about 85% as singletons. Sequenced here: peripheral blood, sampled 28 days after the second AZD1222 dose. These receptors all come from an adult who received the AZD1222 COVID-19 vaccine.

This chain links TRBV7-9 with TRBJ1-1; a possible D gene is TRBD1 (6 bases). Trimming took off 3 bases at V and 6 bases at J, with 17 bases between the two ends. Germline V CDR1 and CDR2: SEHNR, FQNEAQ (reference sequence). The length of the CDR3 is 15 residues. The CDR3 spells CASSFKQGGGAEAFF. For the CDR3, the DNA is TGTGCCAGCAGCTTTAAACAGGGTGGCGGGGCTGAAGCTTTCTTT.

The chain carries TRBV23-1 and TRBJ1-2; tentative D call: TRBD1 (5 bases). TRBV23-1 is an ORF; its function is uncertain. The CDR3 has 16 amino acids. Trimming removed 3 bases from V and 1 base from J, with 15 bases in between. The CDR3 protein is CASSQEGALFNYGYTF. CDR3 bases: TGCGCCAGCAGTCAGGAAGGGGCTCTCTTTAACTATGGCTACACCTTC.

This rearrangement joins TRBV3-1 (or the pseudogene TRBV3-2) to TRBJ2-6; D gene ambiguous. The CDR3 is made up of 13 amino acids. Germline loops: CDR1 LGHDT, CDR2 YNNKEL (reference sequence). Trimming removed 8 bases from V and 0 bases from J, with 5 bases in between. Written as DNA, the CDR3 is TGTGCCAGCGCCACCTCTGGGGCCAACGTCCTGACTTTC. It encodes CASATSGANVLTF.

The chain is built from TRBV5-1 and TRBJ1-1; a weak D match, TRBD1 (5 bases). V gave up 4 bases and J gave up 8 bases, with 21 bases separating them. Per the germline V gene, CDR1 is SGHRS and CDR2 is YFSETQ. CDR3 length: 15 residues. In DNA form, the CDR3 reads TGCGCCAGCAGCCCAGAAGGGGCGCGGGGTTCCGAAGCTTTCTTT. Its translation: CASSPEGARGSEAFF.

A remark on this clone: Other DNA sequences in this sample translate to the same CDR3. The chain is built from TRBV27 and TRBJ1-5; tentatively, D is TRBD1 (5 bases). V was trimmed by 3 bases and J by 1 base, leaving 7 bases between them. CDR3 size: 14 residues. The germline CDR1 and CDR2 sequences are MNHEY and SMNVEV (reference sequence). Here the CDR3 reads CASSLRGSNQPQHF. CDR3 nucleotide sequence: TGTGCCAGCAGTTTGAGGGGCAGCAATCAGCCCCAGCATTTT.

This chain uses TRBV5-1 with TRBJ1-3, with 8 positions matching TRBD1. The CDR3 length is 16 residues. V dropped 1 base and J dropped 2; count of bases not matched to a gene: 5. Looked up from germline, CDR1 is SGHRS and CDR2 is YFSETQ. The CDR3 reads CASSLPGQAAGNTIYF. CDR3 sequence (DNA): TGCGCCAGCAGCTTGCCGGGACAGGCAGCTGGAAACACCATATATTTT.

The chain has TRBV19 and TRBJ1-5, with D unresolved. The CDR3 totals 13 residues. Germline V gene sequence: CDR1 LNHDA, CDR2 SQIVND (reference sequence). Trimming cost V 7 bases and J 6 bases, with 13 bases left between them. The CDR3 sequence: CASTWALGQPQHF. CDR3 coding DNA: TGTGCCAGTACTTGGGCCTTGGGTCAGCCCCAGCATTTT.

The chain links TRBV4-1 to TRBJ1-5; no definite D call. Germline assignment: CDR1 MGHRA and CDR2 YSYEKL. V was shortened by 1 base and J by 0 bases, with 13 bases between the two germline ends. The CDR3 runs to 17 residues. The chain's CDR3 is CASSQAYRVDSNQPQHF. The CDR3 nucleotides are TGCGCCAGCAGCCAAGCATACCGGGTCGATAGCAATCAGCCCCAGCATTTT.

The V gene is TRBV11-2, the J gene TRBJ2-1, with 8 bases aligning to TRBD2. This CDR3 is 16 amino acids long. The junction had 5 bases not matched to a gene; V was cut back by 4 bases and J by 0 bases. CDR1 is SGHAT, CDR2 FQNNGV, per germline. The CDR3 bases are TGTGCCAGCAGCTCCGTAGCGGGGAGCTCCTACAATGAGCAGTTCTTC. It yields the protein CASSSVAGSSYNEQFF.

The chain employs TRBV14 and TRBJ1-6; D is possibly TRBD1 (5 bases). Germline CDR1 is SGHDN and CDR2 is FVKESK. Trimming removed 1 base from V and 9 bases from J, with 16 bases in between. The CDR3 loop spans 16 amino acids. CDR3 loop: CASSQGDRQGVSPLHF. The CDR3 region has the DNA TGTGCCAGCAGCCAAGGGGACCGCCAGGGTGTTTCACCCCTCCACTTT.

The chain has TRBV24-1 and TRBJ2-5; D may match TRBD1 or TRBD2 (5 bases each). V was clipped by 1 base and J by 3 bases, with 8 bases between them. CDR1 and CDR2 (germline): KGHDR, SFDVKD. This CDR3 region has 14 residues. CDR3 in DNA: TGTGCCACCAGTGATTTTGGGGGAAAAGAGACCCAGTACTTC. Protein product: CATSDFGGKETQYF.

The V gene is TRBV27, the J gene TRBJ1-4; a possible D gene is TRBD1 (5 bases). The V end lost 2 bases, the J end lost 3 bases, and 7 bases lay between the germline ends. The CDR3 is 14 residues long. Germline CDR1 MNHEY, CDR2 SMNVEV (reference sequence). Here the CDR3 DNA reads TGTGCCAGCAGTTTAGGGGGAGCTAATGAAAAACTGTTTTTT. Protein: CASSLGGANEKLFF.